This TCR beta chain was observed in a study of T cell repertoires in cytomegalovirus infection. For the study at large: HLA-B-restricted CMV epitopes that are well studied, plus recently identified HLA-C-restricted ones, were used by the study. In public TCR beta signatures, there were indications of both CMV infection and matching HLA type. Notes on the study in general: Predominance within the ex vivo response was attributable to HLA-C-restricted CMV-specific TCR beta clonotypes.

Each CDR3 protein gets one entry after TCRdb re-called the reads with MiXCR. The table includes 800,000 to 950,000 distinct CDR3 sequences, about 31% detected once. As to this clonotype: Its antigen is undetermined.

Germline CDR1 is MNHGY and CDR2 is SAAAGT. After removal of 0 bases from V and 1 base from J, the junction contained 4 bases not matched to a gene. The CDR3 sequence is 18 residues long. The V call is TRBV6-8, the J call TRBJ1-5; 12 bases fit TRBD1. The sample was cultured CD8+ T cells from PBMCs, taken from culture after CMV antigen stimulation. The clonotype comes from a human donor in good health (CMV status not recorded). Some clones in this sample may be carry-over from other donors' samples. The CDR3 is CASSYSGTGGHSNQPQHF. CDR3 DNA: TGTGCCAGCAGTTACTCCGGGACAGGGGGCCACAGCAATCAGCCCCAGCATTTT.